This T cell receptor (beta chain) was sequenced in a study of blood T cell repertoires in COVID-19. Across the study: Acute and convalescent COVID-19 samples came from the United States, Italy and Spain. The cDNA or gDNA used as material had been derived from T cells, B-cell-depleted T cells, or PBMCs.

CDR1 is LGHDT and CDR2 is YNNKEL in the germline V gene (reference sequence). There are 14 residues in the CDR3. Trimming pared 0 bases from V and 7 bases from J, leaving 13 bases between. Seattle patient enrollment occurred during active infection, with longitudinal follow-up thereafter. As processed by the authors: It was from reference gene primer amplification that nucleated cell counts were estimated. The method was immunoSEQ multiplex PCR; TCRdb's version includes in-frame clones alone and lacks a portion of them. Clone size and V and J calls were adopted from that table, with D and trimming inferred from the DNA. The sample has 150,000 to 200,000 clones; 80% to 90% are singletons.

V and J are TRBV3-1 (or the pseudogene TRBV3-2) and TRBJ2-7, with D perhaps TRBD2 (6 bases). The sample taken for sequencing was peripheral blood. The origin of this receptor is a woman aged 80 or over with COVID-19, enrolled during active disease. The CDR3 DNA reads TGTGCCAGCAGCCAAGAGCCTCTGGAGGGTGAGCAGTACTTC. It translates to CASSQEPLEGEQYF.